One sample yielded the 8 T cell receptor beta chains listed below, sequenced in a study of CXCR3-negative and CXCR3-positive naive CD8 T cells. Libraries of TRB cDNA were made by 5' RACE and carried UMIs. TCRdb processed the 5' RACE reads again and assigns one entry to each CDR3 protein, with no DNA. Here the sample table reports about 46,000 distinct CDR3 sequences. Sequenced: naive CXCR3- CD8+ T cells from blood. Regarding subset: CD45RO-CCR7+CD27+CD95- naive CD8+ T cells lacking CXCR3 (TNR3-). The receptors were sampled from a human donor in good health. Some clones in this sample may be carry-over from other donors' samples.

The chain combines TRBV29-1 with TRBJ2-7; TCRdb's D gene call, TRBD2, goes unchecked for lack of DNA. This CDR3 has 18 amino acids. CDR1 is SQVTM and CDR2 is ANQGSEA in the germline V gene. The CDR3 sequence: CSVEDRGLVAGAPYEQYF.

This chain uses TRBV6-4 with TRBJ2-3; TCRdb's D call of TRBD2 is untestable without DNA. Germline V gene data show CDR1 as MRHNA and CDR2 as SNTAGT. This CDR3 has 14 amino acids. The CDR3 here is CATSTSGGTDTQYF.

Considering frequency, this clonotype is medium-sized (0.01 to 0.1%). V usage is TRBV6-5 and J usage is TRBJ2-1. This CDR3 is built from 11 residues. Germline lookup yields CDR1 MNHEY and CDR2 SVGAGI. CDR3 sequence: CASSYHNEQFF.

J is TRBJ2-3 and V is TRBV20-1; TCRdb gives TRBD2 as the D gene, but with no DNA this cannot be confirmed. CDR1 DFQATT and CDR2 SNEGSKA come from the germline V gene (reference sequence). The CDR3 runs to 14 residues. CDR3 protein: CSAVTSGATDTQYF.

The V and J genes are TRBV6-1 and TRBJ2-7. Germline assignment: CDR1 MNHNS and CDR2 SASEGT. The CDR3 runs to 15 residues. The CDR3 here is CASADEAGDYYEQYF.

This sequence joins TRBV7-9 and TRBJ2-1; TCRdb gives TRBD1 as the D gene, but with no DNA this cannot be confirmed. Germline V CDR1 and CDR2: SEHNR, FQNEAQ (reference sequence). The CDR3 has 15 residues. This CDR3 is CASRSGTEAHNEQFF.

The rearrangement joins TRBV12-3 or TRBV12-4 to TRBJ2-7; TCRdb outputs TRBD1, but without DNA this stays unchecked. This CDR3 has 15 residues. The CDR3 loop reads CASSSPTGEAYEQYF.

The J gene is TRBJ2-2, the V gene TRBV20-1. CDR3 length equals 16 residues. In germline, CDR1 is DFQATT, CDR2 SNEGSKA (reference sequence). The CDR3 region is CSARTLAGWDTGELFF.